The sample holds a few counts of the clone carrying this T cell receptor (beta chain). What it recognizes is unknown. Oncomine TCR Beta short-read sequencing was applied to DNA from cultured CD4+ T cells. TCRdb used MiXCR to reprocess the PCR reads, holding one entry per CDR3 protein. The table has more than 10,000 distinct CDR3 sequences, 25% to 30% seen once. The data originate from a study of vaccination and CD4 T cells after COVID-19. The overall study: Ranging from 14 to 241, the interval between dose two and post-vaccine sampling had a median of about ten weeks.

The treatment denotes: roughly 10-day PBMC culture with coronavirus spike peptide pools or control peptides (ViraFEST assay). V was shortened by 1 base and J by 0 bases, with 4 bases between the two germline ends. The CDR3 is 14 amino acids. This TCR came from a human donor who received a COVID-19 vaccine. This specimen was CD4+ T cells from blood, cultured in vitro, taken before SARS-CoV-2 vaccination. The J gene is TRBJ1-5, the V gene TRBV12-3 or TRBV12-4; the D is unclear. The CDR3 protein is CASSLVGSNQPQHF. The CDR3 coding sequence is TGTGCCAGCAGTTTAGTAGGTAGCAATCAGCCCCAGCATTTT.